These 29 T cell receptor beta chains were sequenced from one sample in a study of T cell responses to AZD1222 COVID-19 vaccine (dated by TCRdb to the early 2020s). The time point label for this specimen denotes: about 28 days (+/-7) after the second vaccine dose. The method was the immunoSEQ multiplex PCR assay. Sourced from immuneACCESS, this table was stored by TCRdb with only in-frame sequences that have V and J called. A share of the clones is absent; for the studies checked, an unresolved V gene accounts for under half, and the remainder has no known explanation. Here the sample has 57,000 or so clones; around 85% occur a single time. The biggest ten clones account for 26% of the sample. The sample was peripheral blood, taken 28 days after the second AZD1222 dose. These receptors all come from an adult who received the AZD1222 COVID-19 vaccine.

The CDR3 here is CATSTSGRANEQFF. CDR3 sequence (DNA): TGTGCCACCAGCACTAGCGGGAGGGCCAATGAGCAGTTCTTC. J is TRBJ2-1 and V is TRBV15; TRBD2 agrees at 12 bases. CDR1 LNHNV and CDR2 YYDKDF come from the germline V gene (reference sequence). The CDR3 has 14 amino acids. Losses at the gene ends were 4 bases for V and 6 bases for J; bases not matched to a gene: 1.

This chain uses TRBV20-1 with TRBJ1-3; D is unresolved. Per the germline V gene, CDR1 is DFQATT and CDR2 is SNEGSKA (reference sequence). The V end lost 3 bases, the J end lost 8 bases, and 23 bases lay between the germline ends. This CDR3 comprises 16 residues. The CDR3, as DNA: TGCAGTGCTAGTACCGGGAGAGCATCTGGAGGACACACCATATATTTT. It yields the protein CSASTGRASGGHTIYF.

This clone was seen only once. V gene TRBV6-5 combines with J gene TRBJ1-6; 7 nucleotides line up with TRBD1. The CDR3 extends over 14 amino acids. Trimming took 6 bases from V and 7 from J; bases not matched to a gene: 6. From germline, CDR1 is MNHEY and CDR2 SVGAGI. The DNA for the CDR3 is TGTGCCAGCAGCTACAGGGGTCTAAATTCACCCCTCCACTTT. This sequence encodes CASSYRGLNSPLHF.

V and J are TRBV30 and TRBJ2-1; a weak D match, TRBD2 (6 bases). This CDR3 region has 11 residues. Per germline, CDR1 GTSNPN and CDR2 SVGIG (reference sequence). V shed 1 base and J shed 12 bases, with 10 bases lying between them. The CDR3: CAWSARERQFF. In nucleotides, the CDR3 is TGTGCCTGGAGTGCGCGGGAACGGCAGTTCTTC.

This sequence joins TRBV9 and TRBJ2-3, with D unclear. The CDR3 contains 15 residues. Trimming stripped 0 bases from V and 0 bases from J, with 8 bases between. Germline CDR1 and CDR2: SGDLS and YYNGEE. CDR3 nucleotides: TGTGCCAGCAGCGTAGGAGGATTCAGCACAGATACGCAGTATTTT. It yields the protein CASSVGGFSTDTQYF.

The chain combines TRBV19 with TRBJ1-1; TRBD1 aligns across 9 bases. V trimming: 6 bases; J trimming: 2 bases; junction bases outside the gene matches: 4. Germline V gives CDR1 LNHDA, CDR2 SQIVND (reference sequence). This CDR3 is 14 amino acids long. CDR3 DNA sequence: TGTGCCAGTAGGGACAGGGGCGGTAACACTGAAGCTTTCTTT. Protein sequence: CASRDRGGNTEAFF.

The V and J genes are TRBV30 and TRBJ2-7; D is ambiguous. The CDR3 covers 13 residues. V dropped 4 bases and J dropped 3 bases, with 13 bases sitting between them. Germline V gene lookup returns CDR1 GTSNPN and CDR2 SVGIG (reference sequence). The CDR3 loop reads CAWNLDIYYEQYF. The CDR3, as DNA: TGTGCCTGGAACCTTGACATTTACTACGAGCAGTACTTC.

The DNA for the CDR3 is TGTGCCAGCACCATACAAGGGAGTTCTGTCTCACCCCTCCACTTT. Translating it yields CASTIQGSSVSPLHF. V is TRBV5-6 and J is TRBJ1-6; D is uncertain. This CDR3 contains 15 residues. V was cut by 6 bases and J by 10 bases, with 20 bases left in between. Germline V gives CDR1 SGHDT, CDR2 YYEEEE.

This chain connects TRBV9 to TRBJ2-2; maybe TRBD2 (6 bases). V gave up 0 bases and J gave up 0 bases, with 9 bases separating them. CDR1 is SGDLS and CDR2 is YYNGEE in the germline V gene. This CDR3 has 16 residues. CDR3 in amino acids: CASSVGLAANTGELFF. The CDR3 nucleotides read TGTGCCAGCAGCGTAGGTTTAGCGGCGAACACCGGGGAGCTGTTTTTT.

CDR3 region: CASSPSMSDTQYF. CDR3 in DNA: TGTGCCAGCAGCCCCTCAATGTCAGATACGCAGTATTTT. V is TRBV6-5 and J is TRBJ2-3; D is unresolved. Trimming shortened V by 6 bases and J by 4 bases, and 11 bases separated the two germline ends. Germline assignment: CDR1 MNHEY and CDR2 SVGAGI. The CDR3 runs 13 residues.

The V call is TRBV28, the J call TRBJ2-5, with D unresolved. This CDR3 region has 11 residues. Germline-derived CDR1 and CDR2 are MDHEN and SYDVKM. V was trimmed by 3 bases and J by 5 bases, leaving 4 bases between them. CDR3 in amino acids: CASSLAETQYF. The CDR3 DNA is TGTGCCAGCAGTTTGGCTGAGACCCAGTACTTC.

This clone was found once. The limits of the CDR3 on the DNA are not certain, so only TCRdb's listed CDR3 is given. The genes are TRBV5-1 and TRBJ2-1; the D call of TRBD2 is as the table states it, not checked on the DNA. The CDR3 is 23 amino acids in total, end residues counted. Germline values: CDR1 SGHRS, CDR2 YFSETQ. The CDR3 loop is CASSLAVLAGNKYTMSSSSGQFF.

J is TRBJ2-6 and V is TRBV27; 11 bases are a match to TRBD1. The CDR3 spans 18 residues. The ends lost 6 bases at V and 2 bases at J; junction bases unmatched: 9. The germline V gene encodes CDR1 MNHEY and CDR2 SMNVEV (reference sequence). As DNA, the CDR3 is TGTGCCAGCAGCTCCTACCCGGGACAGGGGGCTGGGGCCAACGTCCTGACTTTC. It translates to CASSSYPGQGAGANVLTF.

The chain links TRBV9 to TRBJ2-1; 12 bases fit TRBD2. The germline CDR1 and CDR2 sequences are SGDLS and YYNGEE. The length of the CDR3 is 16 residues. V dropped 0 bases and J dropped 3; count of bases not matched to a gene: 1. The CDR3, as DNA: TGTGCCAGCAGCGTAGGGACTAGCGGGATCTACAATGAGCAGTTCTTC. Residues: CASSVGTSGIYNEQFF.

The rearrangement uses TRBV27 and TRBJ2-7, with D possibly matching TRBD1 (6 bases). This CDR3 comprises 14 residues. Germline V lookup: CDR1 MNHEY, CDR2 SMNVEV (reference sequence). Between the trimmed V and J ends, which lost 1 base and 4 bases, there was a span of 11 bases. CDR3 sequence reads: CASSLYRVGYEQYF. The CDR3 nucleotides read TGTGCCAGCAGTTTATACAGGGTTGGTTACGAGCAGTACTTC.

This chain connects TRBV4-3 to TRBJ2-1; 10 bases map to TRBD1. Unmatched junction bases numbered 11, after V lost 0 bases and J lost 0 bases. Germline CDR1 and CDR2: LGHNA and YSLEER. The CDR3 length is 20 residues. This CDR3 reads CASSQEGTGVTLSSYNEQFF. CDR3 sequence (DNA): TGCGCCAGCAGCCAAGAGGGGACAGGGGTCACCCTGAGCTCCTACAATGAGCAGTTCTTC.

The chain is built from TRBV5-1 and TRBJ2-3; the D call may be TRBD1 or TRBD2 (5 bases each). Germline loops: CDR1 SGHRS, CDR2 YFSETQ. The CDR3 consists of 15 residues. The V end was cut by 1 base, the J end by 4 bases, with 13 bases between. CDR3: CASSLKTMGPDTQYF. The CDR3, as DNA: TGCGCCAGCAGCTTGAAGACCATGGGACCAGATACGCAGTATTTT.

The chain combines TRBV19 with TRBJ2-3; 7 bases agree with TRBD2. The V segment lost 1 base and the J segment 4 bases; nucleotides outside the gene matches: 8. The CDR3 covers 16 residues. Germline V gene lookup returns CDR1 LNHDA and CDR2 SQIVND (reference sequence). The CDR3 here is CASSIVAGVGADTQYF. The CDR3, as DNA: TGTGCCAGTAGTATAGTTGCGGGAGTTGGCGCAGATACGCAGTATTTT.

The chain combines TRBV29-1 with TRBJ2-5; a possible D gene is TRBD1 (5 bases). CDR1 is SQVTM and CDR2 is ANQGSEA in the germline V gene. The V end lost 7 bases, the J end lost 4 bases, and 19 bases lay between the germline ends. The CDR3 runs 14 residues. For the CDR3, the DNA is TGCAGCGGGGGCGGCATTCAGGGTGGAGAGACCCAGTACTTC. Translation gives CSGGGIQGGETQYF.

This clone appeared once. The chain couples TRBV6-5 to TRBJ2-7; 10 nucleotides align to TRBD1. Germline V gene lookup returns CDR1 MNHEY and CDR2 SVGAGI. The CDR3 is made up of 13 amino acids. V shed 6 bases and J 5 bases; nucleotides not matched to a gene: 4. CDR3 nucleotide sequence: TGTGCCAGCAGAGGGGACAGGGGTCACGAGCAGTACTTC. Translating it yields CASRGDRGHEQYF.

V and J are TRBV11-3 and TRBJ2-1; maybe TRBD2 (5 bases). The length of the CDR3 is 16 residues. Looked up from germline, CDR1 is SGHNT and CDR2 is YENEEA. V was shortened by 0 bases and J by 3 bases, with 12 bases between the two germline ends. The DNA for the CDR3 is TGTGCCAGCAGCTTAGATGGGCAGCGGAACTACAATGAGCAGTTCTTC. Translating gives CASSLDGQRNYNEQFF.

The chain employs TRBV15 and TRBJ2-5, with D tentatively TRBD2 (6 bases). The CDR3 extends over 15 amino acids. The V and J ends lost 0 bases and 5 bases respectively, with 13 bases between them. Per germline, CDR1 LNHNV and CDR2 YYDKDF (reference sequence). DNA of the CDR3: TGTGCCACCAGCAGAGATCCAAAGGGGAGGGAGACCCAGTACTTC. As protein: CATSRDPKGRETQYF.

V is TRBV6-2 or TRBV6-3 and J is TRBJ2-1, with TRBD2 matching over 8 bases. Germline trimming cut 2 bases from V and 9 bases from J; bases unmatched to any gene: 6. Germline CDR1 reads MNHEY; CDR2 reads SVGEGT. The CDR3 is made up of 14 amino acids. The DNA for the CDR3 is TGTGCCAGCAGTTACCAACTAGCGGATGGTGAGCAGTTCTTC. It specifies CASSYQLADGEQFF.

The chain links TRBV5-4 to TRBJ2-2, with 9 bases identical to TRBD2. V shed 0 bases and J 6 bases; nucleotides not matched to a gene: 6. The CDR3 runs to 16 residues. Per the germline V gene, CDR1 is SGHNT and CDR2 is YYREEE (reference sequence). The CDR3 sequence is CASSLDPTSGPGELFF. The CDR3, as DNA: TGTGCCAGCAGCTTGGATCCGACTAGCGGTCCCGGGGAGCTGTTTTTT.

The chain couples TRBV24-1 to TRBJ1-5; no reliable D call. V lost 2 bases, J lost 0 bases, and 4 bases lay in between. CDR1 and CDR2 (germline): KGHDR, SFDVKD. CDR3 size: 14 residues. The CDR3 DNA follows: TGTGCCACCAGTGATTGGGGTAGCAATCAGCCCCAGCATTTT. As protein: CATSDWGSNQPQHF.

The CDR3 coding sequence is TGTGCCTCGAACCCGGCGGCTAATGAAAAACTGTTTTTT. Translated: CASNPAANEKLFF. The V and J genes are TRBV7-9 and TRBJ1-4; no definite D call. The CDR3 loop spans 13 amino acids. The V gene lost 11 bases and the J gene lost 3 bases, with 13 bases spanning the gap. CDR1 and CDR2 (germline): SEHNR, FQNEAQ (reference sequence).

The J gene is TRBJ2-1, the V gene TRBV20-1; no reliable D call. Per germline, CDR1 DFQATT and CDR2 SNEGSKA (reference sequence). The CDR3 length is 14 residues. V was cut by 3 bases and J by 2 bases, with 11 bases left in between. The CDR3 protein is CSASRRRTYNEQFF. The CDR3 DNA reads TGCAGTGCTAGTAGGCGGAGAACCTACAATGAGCAGTTCTTC.

V gene TRBV15 combines with J gene TRBJ2-5; perhaps TRBD1 as D (6 bases). Germline lookup yields CDR1 LNHNV and CDR2 YYDKDF (reference sequence). V was pared by 6 bases and J by 1 base, with 15 bases between. The CDR3 is 15 residues long. CDR3 DNA sequence: TGTGCCACCAGTCCATCCGCGGACAGCCAAGAGACCCAGTACTTC. It yields the protein CATSPSADSQETQYF.

The J gene is TRBJ2-1, the V gene TRBV28; the D is unclear. Trimming took 7 bases from V and 0 from J, leaving 19 bases between them. The CDR3 runs to 17 residues. Germline V CDR1 and CDR2: MDHEN, SYDVKM. The CDR3 here is CASTGETPMGSYNEQFF. The CDR3 region has the DNA TGTGCCAGCACAGGTGAAACTCCTATGGGCTCCTACAATGAGCAGTTCTTC.